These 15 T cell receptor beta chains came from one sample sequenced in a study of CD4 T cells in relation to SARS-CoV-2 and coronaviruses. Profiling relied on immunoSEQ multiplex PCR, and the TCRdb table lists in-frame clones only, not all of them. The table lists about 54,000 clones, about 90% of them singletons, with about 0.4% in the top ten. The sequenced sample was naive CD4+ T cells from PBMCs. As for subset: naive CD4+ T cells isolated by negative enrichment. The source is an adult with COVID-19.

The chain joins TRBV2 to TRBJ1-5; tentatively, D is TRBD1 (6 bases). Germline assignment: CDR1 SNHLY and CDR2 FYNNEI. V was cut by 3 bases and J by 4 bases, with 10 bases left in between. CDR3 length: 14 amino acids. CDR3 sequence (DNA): TGTGCCAGCAGTGAGGGGACAACGAATCAGCCCCAGCATTTT. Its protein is CASSEGTTNQPQHF.

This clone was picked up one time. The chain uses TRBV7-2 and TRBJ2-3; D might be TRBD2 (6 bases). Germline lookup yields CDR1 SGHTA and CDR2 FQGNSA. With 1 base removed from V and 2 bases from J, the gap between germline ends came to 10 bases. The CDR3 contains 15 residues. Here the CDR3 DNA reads TGTGCCAGCAGCTTAGGGGGACTCCCCACAGATACGCAGTATTTT. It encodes CASSLGGLPTDTQYF.

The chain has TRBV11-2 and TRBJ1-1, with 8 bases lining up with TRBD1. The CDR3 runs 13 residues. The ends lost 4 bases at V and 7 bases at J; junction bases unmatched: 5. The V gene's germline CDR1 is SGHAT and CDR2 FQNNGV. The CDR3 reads CASSSTGDGEAFF. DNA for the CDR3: TGTGCCAGCAGCTCGACAGGGGATGGTGAAGCTTTCTTT.

The CDR3 sequence: CASSLRTSAPGSETQYF. DNA of the CDR3: TGTGCCAGCAGTCTCCGGACTAGCGCCCCTGGGAGTGAGACCCAGTACTTC. The chain couples TRBV6-6 to TRBJ2-5; TRBD2 aligns across 9 bases. The CDR3 has 17 residues. Trimming at V came to 5 bases and at J to 5 bases, leaving 15 bases not matched to a gene. Germline lookup yields CDR1 MNHNY and CDR2 SVGAGI (reference sequence).

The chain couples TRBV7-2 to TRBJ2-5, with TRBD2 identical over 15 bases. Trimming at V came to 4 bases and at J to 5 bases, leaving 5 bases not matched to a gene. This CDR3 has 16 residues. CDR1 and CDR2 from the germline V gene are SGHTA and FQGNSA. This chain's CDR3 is CASSYGLAGGSETQYF. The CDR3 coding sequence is TGTGCCAGCAGCTACGGACTAGCGGGAGGGTCGGAGACCCAGTACTTC.

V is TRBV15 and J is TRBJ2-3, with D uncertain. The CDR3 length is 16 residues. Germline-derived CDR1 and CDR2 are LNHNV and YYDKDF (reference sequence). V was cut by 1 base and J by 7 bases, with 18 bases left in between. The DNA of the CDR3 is TGTGCCACCAGCAGAGGGCTAGGTGTAGGCCCAAATACGCAGTATTTT. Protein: CATSRGLGVGPNTQYF.

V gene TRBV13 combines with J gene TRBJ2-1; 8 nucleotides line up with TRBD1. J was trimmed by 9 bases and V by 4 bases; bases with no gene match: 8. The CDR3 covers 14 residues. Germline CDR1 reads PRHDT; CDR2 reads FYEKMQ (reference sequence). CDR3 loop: CASSSIRGRSEQFF. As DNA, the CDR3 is TGTGCCAGCAGCTCAATCAGGGGGCGAAGTGAGCAGTTCTTC.

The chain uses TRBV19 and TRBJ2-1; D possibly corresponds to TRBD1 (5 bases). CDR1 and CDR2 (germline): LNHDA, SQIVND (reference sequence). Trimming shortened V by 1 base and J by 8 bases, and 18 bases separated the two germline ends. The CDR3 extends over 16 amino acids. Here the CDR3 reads CASSIGAQAGSDEQFF. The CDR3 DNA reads TGTGCCAGTAGTATAGGGGCACAGGCCGGATCGGATGAGCAGTTCTTC. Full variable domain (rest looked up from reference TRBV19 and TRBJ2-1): DGGITQSPKYLFRKEGQNVTLSCEQNLNHDAMYWYRQDPGQGLRLIYYSQIVNDFQKGDIAEGYSVSREKKESFPLTVTSAQKNPTAFYLCASSIGAQAGSDEQFFGPGTRLTVL.

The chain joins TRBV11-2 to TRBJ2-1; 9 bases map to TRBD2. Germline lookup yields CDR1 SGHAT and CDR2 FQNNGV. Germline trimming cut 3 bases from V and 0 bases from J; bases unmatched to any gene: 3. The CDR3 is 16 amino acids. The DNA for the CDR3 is TGTGCCAGCAGCTTCGCGGGAGGGAGCTCCTACAATGAGCAGTTCTTC. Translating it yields CASSFAGGSSYNEQFF.

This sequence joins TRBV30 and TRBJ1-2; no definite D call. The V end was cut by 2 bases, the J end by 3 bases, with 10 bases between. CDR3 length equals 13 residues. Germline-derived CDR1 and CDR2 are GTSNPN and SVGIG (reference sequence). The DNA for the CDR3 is TGTGCCTGGAGTACTGGTCTCCACTATGGCTACACCTTC. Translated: CAWSTGLHYGYTF.

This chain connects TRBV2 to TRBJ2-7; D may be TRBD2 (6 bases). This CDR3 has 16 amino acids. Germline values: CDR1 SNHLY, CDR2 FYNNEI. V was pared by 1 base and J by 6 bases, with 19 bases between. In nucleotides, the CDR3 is TGTGCCAGCAGTGAAGGCGGGGCAGGGCAGACGACCGAGCAGTACTTC. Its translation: CASSEGGAGQTTEQYF.

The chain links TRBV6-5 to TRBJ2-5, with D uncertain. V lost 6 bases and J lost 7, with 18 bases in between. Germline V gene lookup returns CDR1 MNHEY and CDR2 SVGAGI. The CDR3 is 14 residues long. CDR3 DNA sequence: TGTGCCAGCAGACCCGTTATAGGCGATGGGACCCAGTACTTC. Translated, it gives CASRPVIGDGTQYF.

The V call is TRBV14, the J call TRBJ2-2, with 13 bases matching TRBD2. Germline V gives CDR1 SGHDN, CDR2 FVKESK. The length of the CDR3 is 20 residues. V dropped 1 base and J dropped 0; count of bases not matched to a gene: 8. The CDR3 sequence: CASSQAPMTSGRPNTGELFF. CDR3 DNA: TGTGCCAGCAGCCAAGCGCCGATGACTAGCGGGAGGCCGAACACCGGGGAGCTGTTTTTT. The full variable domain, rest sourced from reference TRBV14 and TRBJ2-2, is EAGVTQFPSHSVIEKGQTVTLRCDPISGHDNLYWYRRVMGKEIKFLLHFVKESKQDESGMPNNRFLAERTGGTYSTLKVQPAELEDSGVYFCASSQAPMTSGRPNTGELFFGEGSRLTVL.

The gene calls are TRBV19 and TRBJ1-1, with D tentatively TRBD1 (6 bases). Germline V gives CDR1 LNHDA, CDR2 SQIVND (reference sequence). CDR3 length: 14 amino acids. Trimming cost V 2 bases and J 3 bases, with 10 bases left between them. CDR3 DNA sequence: TGTGCCAGTAGTATATTTTCAGGGGACACTGAAGCTTTCTTT. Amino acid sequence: CASSIFSGDTEAFF.

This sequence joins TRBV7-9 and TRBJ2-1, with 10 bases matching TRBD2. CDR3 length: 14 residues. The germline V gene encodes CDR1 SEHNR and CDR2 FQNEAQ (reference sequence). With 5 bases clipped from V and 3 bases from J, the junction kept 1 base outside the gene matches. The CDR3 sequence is CASSGLADYNEQFF. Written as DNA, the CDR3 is TGTGCCAGCAGCGGACTAGCGGACTACAATGAGCAGTTCTTC.